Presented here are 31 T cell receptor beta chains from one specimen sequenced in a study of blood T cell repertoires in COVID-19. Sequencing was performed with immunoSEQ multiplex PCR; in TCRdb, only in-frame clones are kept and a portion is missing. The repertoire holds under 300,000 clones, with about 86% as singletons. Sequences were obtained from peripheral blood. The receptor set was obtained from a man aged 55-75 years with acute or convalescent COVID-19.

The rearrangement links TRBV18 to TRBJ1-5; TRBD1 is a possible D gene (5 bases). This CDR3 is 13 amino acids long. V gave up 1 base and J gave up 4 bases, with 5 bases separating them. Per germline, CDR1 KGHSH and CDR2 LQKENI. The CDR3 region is CASSPQGNQPQHF. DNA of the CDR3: TGTGCCAGCTCACCACAGGGGAATCAGCCCCAGCATTTT.

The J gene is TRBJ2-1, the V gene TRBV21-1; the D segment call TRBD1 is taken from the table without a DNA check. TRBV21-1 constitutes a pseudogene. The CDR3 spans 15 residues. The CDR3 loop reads CASSTGTGNYNEQFF. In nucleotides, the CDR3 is TGTGCCAGCAGCACCGGGACAGGGAACTACAATGAGCAGTTCTTC.

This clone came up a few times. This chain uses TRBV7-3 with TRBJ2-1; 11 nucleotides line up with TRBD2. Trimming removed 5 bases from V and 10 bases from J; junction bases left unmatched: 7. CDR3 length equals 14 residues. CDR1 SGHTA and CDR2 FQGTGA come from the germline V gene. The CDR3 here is CASSVAGGGMEQFF. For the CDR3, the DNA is TGTGCCAGCAGCGTAGCGGGAGGGGGGATGGAGCAGTTCTTC.

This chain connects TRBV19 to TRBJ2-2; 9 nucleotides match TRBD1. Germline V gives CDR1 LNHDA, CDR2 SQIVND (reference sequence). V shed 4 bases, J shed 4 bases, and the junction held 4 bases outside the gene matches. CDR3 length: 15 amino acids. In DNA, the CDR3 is TGTGCCAGTAGTAGGTTGACAGGGGGCACCGGGGAGCTGTTTTTT. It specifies CASSRLTGGTGELFF.

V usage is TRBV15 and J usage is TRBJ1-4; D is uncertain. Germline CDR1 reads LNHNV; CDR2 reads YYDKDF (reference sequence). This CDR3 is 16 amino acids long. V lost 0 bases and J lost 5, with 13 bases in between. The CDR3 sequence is CATSRDARTVNEKLFF. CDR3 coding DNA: TGTGCCACCAGCAGAGATGCAAGAACAGTCAATGAAAAACTGTTTTTT.

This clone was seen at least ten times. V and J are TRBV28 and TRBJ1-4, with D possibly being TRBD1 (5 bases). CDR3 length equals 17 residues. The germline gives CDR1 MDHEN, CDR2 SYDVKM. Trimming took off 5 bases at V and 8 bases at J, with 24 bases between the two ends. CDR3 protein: CASSTNPGGGIGEKLFF. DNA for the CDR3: TGTGCCAGCAGTACCAACCCCGGCGGGGGGATAGGGGAAAAACTGTTTTTT.

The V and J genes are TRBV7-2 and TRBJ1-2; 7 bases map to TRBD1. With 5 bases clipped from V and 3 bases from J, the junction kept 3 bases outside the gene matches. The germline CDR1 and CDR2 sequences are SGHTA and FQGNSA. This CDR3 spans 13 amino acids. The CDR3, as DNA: TGTGCCAGCAGCACCGACAGGGACTATGGCTACACCTTC. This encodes CASSTDRDYGYTF.

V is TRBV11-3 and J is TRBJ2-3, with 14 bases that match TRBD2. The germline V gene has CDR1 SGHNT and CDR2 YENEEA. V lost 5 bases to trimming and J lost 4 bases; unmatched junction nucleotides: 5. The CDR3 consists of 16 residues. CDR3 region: CASSHPGLAGADTQYF. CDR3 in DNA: TGTGCCAGCAGCCATCCGGGACTAGCGGGAGCAGATACGCAGTATTTT.

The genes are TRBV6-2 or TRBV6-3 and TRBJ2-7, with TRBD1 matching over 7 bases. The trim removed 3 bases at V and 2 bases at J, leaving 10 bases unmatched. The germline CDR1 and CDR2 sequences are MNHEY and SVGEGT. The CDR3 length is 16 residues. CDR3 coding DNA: TGTGCCAGCAGTTATTCCGACAGGGATTACCCCTACGAGCAGTACTTC. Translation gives CASSYSDRDYPYEQYF.

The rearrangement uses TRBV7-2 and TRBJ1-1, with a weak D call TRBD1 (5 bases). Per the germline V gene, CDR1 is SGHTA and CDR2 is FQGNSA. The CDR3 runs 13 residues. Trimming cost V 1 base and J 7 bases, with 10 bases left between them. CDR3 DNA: TGTGCCAGCAGCTTAGTTTCGGGGGGTGAAGCTTTCTTT. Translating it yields CASSLVSGGEAFF.

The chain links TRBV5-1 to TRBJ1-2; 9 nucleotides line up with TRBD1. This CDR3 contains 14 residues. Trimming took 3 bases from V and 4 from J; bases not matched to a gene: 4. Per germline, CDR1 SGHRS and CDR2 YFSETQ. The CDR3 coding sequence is TGCGCCAGCAGCTCCCCGGGACAGGGCTATGGCTACACCTTC. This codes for CASSSPGQGYGYTF.

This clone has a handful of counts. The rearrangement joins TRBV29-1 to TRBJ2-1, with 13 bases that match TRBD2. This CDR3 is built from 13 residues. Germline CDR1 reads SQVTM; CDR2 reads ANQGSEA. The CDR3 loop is CRVLAGGQNEQFF. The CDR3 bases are TGCAGGGTACTAGCGGGAGGGCAAAATGAGCAGTTCTTC.

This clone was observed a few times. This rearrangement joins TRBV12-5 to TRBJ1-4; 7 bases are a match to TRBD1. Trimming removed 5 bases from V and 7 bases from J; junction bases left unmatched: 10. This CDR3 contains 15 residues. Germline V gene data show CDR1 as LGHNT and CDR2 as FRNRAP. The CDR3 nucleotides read TGTGCTAGTGGTCCAAATACAGGGGTCTCTGAAAAACTGTTTTTT. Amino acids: CASGPNTGVSEKLFF.

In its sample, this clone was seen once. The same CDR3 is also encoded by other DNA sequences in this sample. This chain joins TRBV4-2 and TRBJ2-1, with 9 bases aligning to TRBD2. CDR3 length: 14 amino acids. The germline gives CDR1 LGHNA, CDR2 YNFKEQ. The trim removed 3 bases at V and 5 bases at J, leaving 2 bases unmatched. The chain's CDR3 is CASSQGLANNEQFF. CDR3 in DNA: TGTGCCAGCAGCCAGGGACTAGCCAACAATGAGCAGTTCTTC.

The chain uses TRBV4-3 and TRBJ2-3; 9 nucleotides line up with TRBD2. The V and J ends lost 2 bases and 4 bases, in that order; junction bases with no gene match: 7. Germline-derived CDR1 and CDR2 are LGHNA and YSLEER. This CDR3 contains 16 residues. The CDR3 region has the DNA TGCGCCAGCAGCCAAAAGCGGGGGGAGAGTCCAGATACGCAGTATTTT. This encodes CASSQKRGESPDTQYF.

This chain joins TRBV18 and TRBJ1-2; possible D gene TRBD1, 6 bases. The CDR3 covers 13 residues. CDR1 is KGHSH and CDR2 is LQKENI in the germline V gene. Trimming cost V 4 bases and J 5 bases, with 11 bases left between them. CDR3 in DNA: TGTGCCAGCTCACTAACGGACAGATATGGCTACACCTTC. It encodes CASSLTDRYGYTF.

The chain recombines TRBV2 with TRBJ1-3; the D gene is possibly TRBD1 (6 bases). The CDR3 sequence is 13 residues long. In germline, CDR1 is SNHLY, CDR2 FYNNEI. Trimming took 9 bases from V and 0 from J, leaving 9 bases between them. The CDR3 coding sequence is TGTGCCAGGGACAGTTTCTCTGGAAACACCATATATTTT. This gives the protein CARDSFSGNTIYF.

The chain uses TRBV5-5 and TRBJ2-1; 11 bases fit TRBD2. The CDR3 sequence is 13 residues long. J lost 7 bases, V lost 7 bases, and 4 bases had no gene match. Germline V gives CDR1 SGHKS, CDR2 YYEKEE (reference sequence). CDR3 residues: CASGTSGGNEQFF. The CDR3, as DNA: TGTGCCAGCGGGACTAGCGGTGGGAATGAGCAGTTCTTC.

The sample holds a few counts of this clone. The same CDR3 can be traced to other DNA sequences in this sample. CDR3 in DNA: TGCAGCGTTGACATCACTGGGAACACTGAAGCTTTCTTT. It encodes CSVDITGNTEAFF. V usage is TRBV29-1 and J usage is TRBJ1-1; D call uncertain. The CDR3 is 13 residues long. CDR1 and CDR2 from the germline V gene are SQVTM and ANQGSEA. The V end was cut by 3 bases, the J end by 1 base, with 9 bases between.

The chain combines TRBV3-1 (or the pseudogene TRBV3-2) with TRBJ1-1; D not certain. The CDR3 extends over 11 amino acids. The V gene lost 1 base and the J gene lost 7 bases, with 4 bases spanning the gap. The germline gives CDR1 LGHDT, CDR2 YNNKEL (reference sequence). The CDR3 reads CASSQASEAFF. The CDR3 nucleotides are TGTGCCAGCAGCCAAGCCAGTGAAGCTTTCTTT.

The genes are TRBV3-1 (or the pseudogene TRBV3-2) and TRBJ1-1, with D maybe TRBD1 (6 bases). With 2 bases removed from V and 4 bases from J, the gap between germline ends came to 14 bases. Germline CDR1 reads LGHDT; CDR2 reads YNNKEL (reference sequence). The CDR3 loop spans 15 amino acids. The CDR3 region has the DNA TGTGCCAGCAGCCAAATTGACAGGTGGGGCACTGAAGCTTTCTTT. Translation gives CASSQIDRWGTEAFF.

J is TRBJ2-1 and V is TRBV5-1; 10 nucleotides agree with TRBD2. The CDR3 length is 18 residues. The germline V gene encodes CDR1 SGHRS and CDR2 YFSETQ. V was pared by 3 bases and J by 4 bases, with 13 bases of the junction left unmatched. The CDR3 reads CASSSEGAIAGGYNEQFF. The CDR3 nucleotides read TGCGCCAGCAGCTCGGAGGGGGCGATAGCGGGAGGATACAATGAGCAGTTCTTC.

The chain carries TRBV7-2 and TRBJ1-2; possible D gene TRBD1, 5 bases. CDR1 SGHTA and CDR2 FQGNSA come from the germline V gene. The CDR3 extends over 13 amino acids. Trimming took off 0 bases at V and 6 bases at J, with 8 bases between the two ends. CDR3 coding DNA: TGTGCCAGCAGCTTAGCGTGGGGGGATGGCTACACCTTC. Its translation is CASSLAWGDGYTF.

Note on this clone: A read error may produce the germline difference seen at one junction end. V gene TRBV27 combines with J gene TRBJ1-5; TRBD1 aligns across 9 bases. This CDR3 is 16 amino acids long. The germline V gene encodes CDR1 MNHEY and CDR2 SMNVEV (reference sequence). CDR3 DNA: TGTGCCAGCAGTCCTGGGGGACAGGGTAGCCATCAGCCCCAGCATTTT. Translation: CASSPGGQGSHQPQHF.

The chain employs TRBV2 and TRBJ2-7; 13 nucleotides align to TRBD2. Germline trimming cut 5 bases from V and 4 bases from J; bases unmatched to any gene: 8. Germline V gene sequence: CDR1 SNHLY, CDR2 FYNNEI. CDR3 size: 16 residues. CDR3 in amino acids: CASSIGLAGAKYEQYF. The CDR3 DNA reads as TGTGCCAGCAGTATTGGACTAGCGGGAGCTAAGTACGAGCAGTACTTC.

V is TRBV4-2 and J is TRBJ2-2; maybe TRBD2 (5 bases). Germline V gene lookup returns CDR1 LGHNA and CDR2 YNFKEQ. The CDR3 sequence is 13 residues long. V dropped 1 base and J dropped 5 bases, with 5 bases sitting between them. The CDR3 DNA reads TGTGCCAGCAGCCAAGGAGGGACCGGGGAGCTGTTTTTT. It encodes CASSQGGTGELFF.

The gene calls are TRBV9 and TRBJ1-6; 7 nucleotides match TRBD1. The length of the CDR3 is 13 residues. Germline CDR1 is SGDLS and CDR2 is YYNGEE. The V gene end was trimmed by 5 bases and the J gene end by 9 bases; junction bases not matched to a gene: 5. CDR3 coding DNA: TGTGCCAGCAGTGACAGGGAGGTTTCACCCCTCCACTTT. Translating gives CASSDREVSPLHF.

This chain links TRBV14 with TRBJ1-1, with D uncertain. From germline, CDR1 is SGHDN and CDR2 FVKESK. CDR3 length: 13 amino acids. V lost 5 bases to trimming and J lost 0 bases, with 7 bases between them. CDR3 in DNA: TGTGCCAGCAGCGGGCAGTTGAACACTGAAGCTTTCTTT. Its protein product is CASSGQLNTEAFF.

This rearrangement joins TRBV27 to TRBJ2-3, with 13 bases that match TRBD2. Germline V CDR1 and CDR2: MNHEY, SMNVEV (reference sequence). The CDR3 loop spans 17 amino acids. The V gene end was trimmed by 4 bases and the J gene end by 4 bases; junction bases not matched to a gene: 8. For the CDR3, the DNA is TGTGCCAGCAGTTATGGGACTAGCGGGACCACCCCAGATACGCAGTATTTT. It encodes CASSYGTSGTTPDTQYF.

This CDR3 is CASSQDLQRASAYNEQFF. CDR3 DNA: TGCGCCAGCAGCCAAGATTTGCAGCGGGCATCAGCGTACAATGAGCAGTTCTTC. The chain carries TRBV4-3 and TRBJ2-1; D may be TRBD2 (6 bases). Per germline, CDR1 LGHNA and CDR2 YSLEER. V was cut by 0 bases and J by 4 bases, with 19 bases left in between. The CDR3 totals 18 residues.

The CDR3 loop reads CASSQARETPNYGYTF. The CDR3 DNA reads as TGTGCCAGCAGCCAAGCCCGGGAAACTCCCAACTATGGCTACACCTTC. V is TRBV7-9 and J is TRBJ1-2; D call uncertain. The V end lost 5 bases, the J end lost 2 bases, and 18 bases lay between the germline ends. Per germline, CDR1 SEHNR and CDR2 FQNEAQ (reference sequence). The CDR3 spans 16 residues. The full variable domain, its missing parts supplied by reference TRBV7-9 and TRBJ1-2, is DTGVSQNPRHKITKRGQNVTFRCDPISEHNRLYWYRQTLGQGPEFLTYFQNEAQLEKSRLLSDRFSAERPKGSFSTLEIQRTEQGDSAMYLCASSQARETPNYGYTFGSGTRLTVV.